This record concerns one T cell receptor (beta chain) sequence. This specimen comes from a study of Ad26.COV2.S vaccination and SARS-CoV-2 variants. Treatment here: about 20 received Ad26.COV2.S at low or high dose, single or two shots; roughly five received placebo; per-sample allocation not given. The study sampled participants on day 63 after the first vaccine or placebo injection. Trimming cost V 0 bases and J 8 bases, with 7 bases left between them. CDR1 and CDR2 (germline): LGHDT, YNNKEL (reference sequence). There are 12 residues in the CDR3. Profiling relied on immunoSEQ multiplex PCR, and the TCRdb table lists in-frame clones only, not all of them. The table has 300,000 to 450,000 clones, 70% to 90% seen once.

The receptor's source is a person between 18 and 65 years old who received the Ad26.COV2.S COVID-19 vaccine or a placebo. The chain is built from TRBV3-1 (or the pseudogene TRBV3-2) and TRBJ1-1; D is undetermined. Sequenced material: peripheral blood, taken in a trial of Ad26.COV2.S vaccine versus placebo. CDR3 in amino acids: CASSQDRQEAFF. Here the CDR3 DNA reads TGTGCCAGCAGCCAAGACAGACAAGAAGCTTTCTTT.